The present entry profiles one TCR beta chain with its context. The data were obtained in a study of blood T cell repertoires in COVID-19. Clones were sequenced by immunoSEQ multiplex PCR, and TCRdb holds only the in-frame ones, with some missing. The sample holds roughly 200,000 clones, roughly 77% seen once. Participants were aged about 18 to 100 years, lived in roughly 25 US areas, and enrolled virtually. V gave up 8 bases and J gave up 2 bases, with 21 bases separating them. The germline gives CDR1 GTSNPN, CDR2 SVGIG (reference sequence). The CDR3 is 15 amino acids. V is TRBV30 and J is TRBJ1-1, with TRBD1 as a possible D gene (5 bases). The specimen was PBMCs or T cells enriched from blood (not recorded which). This receptor was identified in a man between 35 and 55 years old who had recovered from COVID-19. This chain's CDR3 is CAQRPRPGGNTEAFF. The CDR3 DNA follows: TGTGCCCAAAGACCCCGACCCGGGGGAAACACTGAAGCTTTCTTT.